The clone carrying this T cell receptor (beta chain) was seen repeatedly, ten times or more. What it binds is not known. This specimen belongs to a study of CD8 T cells in ankylosing spondylitis. CDR1 DFQATT and CDR2 SNEGSKA come from the germline V gene (reference sequence). With 4 bases removed from V and 6 bases from J, the gap between germline ends came to 18 bases. The length of the CDR3 is 14 residues. TCRdb passed the 5' RACE reads through MiXCR, listing each CDR3 protein once. The sample contains roughly 160,000 distinct CDR3 sequences, around 10% of which appear only once. Findings and caveats of the study: Ankylosing spondylitis blood appeared to carry a characteristic TCR beta motif of roughly eight highly homologous variants.

The sequence was collected from a male donor with ankylosing spondylitis or in good health (not recorded which). The chain combines TRBV20-1 with TRBJ1-1; possible D gene TRBD1, 5 bases. Source material: blood, either unsorted or a sorted T cell fraction (not recorded which). CDR3 in amino acids: CSAIQPGGGAEAFF. CDR3 nucleotide sequence: TGCAGTGCTATTCAACCGGGTGGAGGGGCTGAAGCTTTCTTT.